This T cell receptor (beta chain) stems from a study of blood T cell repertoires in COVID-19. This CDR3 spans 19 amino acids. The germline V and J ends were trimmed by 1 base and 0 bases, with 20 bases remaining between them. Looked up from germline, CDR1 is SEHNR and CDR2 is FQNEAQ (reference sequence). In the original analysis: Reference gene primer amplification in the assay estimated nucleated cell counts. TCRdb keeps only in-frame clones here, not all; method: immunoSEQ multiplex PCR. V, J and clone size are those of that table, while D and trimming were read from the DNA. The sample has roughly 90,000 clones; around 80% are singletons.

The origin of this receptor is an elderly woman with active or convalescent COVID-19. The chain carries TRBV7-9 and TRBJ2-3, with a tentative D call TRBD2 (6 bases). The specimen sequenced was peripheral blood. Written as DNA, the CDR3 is TGTGCCAGCAGCTTAGGATTACTGACCGGGAGCACTAGCACAGATACGCAGTATTTT. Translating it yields CASSLGLLTGSTSTDTQYF.